What follows are 9 T cell receptor beta chains derived from one specimen sequenced in a study of cytomegalovirus exposure and HLA in healthy donors. Primers included in the PCR were 60 Vbeta and 13 Jbeta primers. Assay used: immunoSEQ multiplex PCR; TCRdb lists only in-frame clones, some missing. Seen here are some 200,000 clones, approximately 90% observed once, and the top ten hold around 1%. The sample was PBMCs. Receptor source: a woman aged 18-29 years in good health and CMV-seronegative.

This chain links TRBV7-2 with TRBJ2-1; TRBD2 aligns across 7 bases. The CDR3 has 17 residues. The ends lost 2 bases at V and 7 bases at J; junction bases unmatched: 14. Germline V CDR1 and CDR2: SGHTA, FQGNSA. The DNA for the CDR3 is TGTGCCAGCAGCTTACGATACCGGGACGTCGGGAGGAATGAGCAGTTCTTC. It specifies CASSLRYRDVGRNEQFF.

The rearrangement links TRBV7-2 to TRBJ2-7; 8 nucleotides align to TRBD2. The germline gives CDR1 SGHTA, CDR2 FQGNSA. The CDR3 covers 15 residues. Trimming took 3 bases from V and 0 from J; bases not matched to a gene: 4. The CDR3 DNA reads as TGTGCCAGCAGCTTCCGGGCGGGGGGCTCCTACGAGCAGTACTTC. Amino acid sequence: CASSFRAGGSYEQYF. The full variable domain, in which reference TRBV7-2 and TRBJ2-7 provide the parts outside the CDR3, is GAGVSQSPSNKVTEKGKDVELRCDPISGHTALYWYRQSLGQGLEFLIYFQGNSAPDKSGLPSDRFSAERTGGSVSTLTIQRTQQEDSAVYLCASSFRAGGSYEQYFGPGTRLTVT.

The chain uses TRBV6-5 and TRBJ1-1; D is uncertain. The V gene's germline CDR1 is MNHEY and CDR2 SVGAGI. This CDR3 is 16 amino acids long. The ends were cut back, 0 bases at V and 5 bases at J, with 16 bases in the middle. Here the CDR3 DNA reads TGTGCCAGCAGTTACTCGAAGTTCCGGTACGGGACTGAAGCTTTCTTT. Encoded protein: CASSYSKFRYGTEAFF.

This chain connects TRBV19 to TRBJ1-6, with D perhaps matching TRBD1 (5 bases). Trimming removed 7 bases at V and 8 bases at J, with 12 bases between. The germline V gene encodes CDR1 LNHDA and CDR2 SQIVND (reference sequence). This CDR3 spans 13 amino acids. This chain's CDR3 is CASTQAGDSPLHF. In DNA form, the CDR3 reads TGTGCCAGTACCCAAGCGGGGGATTCACCCCTCCACTTT. Full variable domain (missing parts from reference TRBV19 and TRBJ1-6): DGGITQSPKYLFRKEGQNVTLSCEQNLNHDAMYWYRQDPGQGLRLIYYSQIVNDFQKGDIAEGYSVSREKKESFPLTVTSAQKNPTAFYLCASTQAGDSPLHFGNGTRLTVT.

DNA of the CDR3: TGTGCCAGCAGCTTCTGGCCAGGACAGAGCAACTATGGCTACACCTTC. It yields the protein CASSFWPGQSNYGYTF. The chain is built from TRBV7-2 and TRBJ1-2, with a weak D call TRBD1 (6 bases). The CDR3 sequence is 16 residues long. Germline V CDR1 and CDR2: SGHTA, FQGNSA. The V gene lost 3 bases and the J gene lost 2 bases, with 16 bases spanning the gap. Complete variable domain (other parts from reference TRBV7-2 and TRBJ1-2): GAGVSQSPSNKVTEKGKDVELRCDPISGHTALYWYRQSLGQGLEFLIYFQGNSAPDKSGLPSDRFSAERTGGSVSTLTIQRTQQEDSAVYLCASSFWPGQSNYGYTFGSGTRLTVV.

About this clone itself: Additional DNA sequences in this sample encode the identical CDR3. This chain links TRBV7-9 with TRBJ2-7, with 9 positions matching TRBD1. The junction had 7 bases not matched to a gene; V was cut back by 5 bases and J by 5 bases. Per germline, CDR1 SEHNR and CDR2 FQNEAQ (reference sequence). CDR3 size: 14 residues. CDR3 nucleotides: TGTGCCAGCAGCCAGGGGACAGGGAGTGACGAGCAGTACTTC. Translating gives CASSQGTGSDEQYF.

The chain links TRBV14 to TRBJ1-3; no reliable D call. The germline gives CDR1 SGHDN, CDR2 FVKESK. V lost 6 bases, J lost 7 bases, and 28 bases lay in between. There are 18 residues in the CDR3. CDR3 region: CASRLDPKTQTVRNTIYF. The CDR3, as DNA: TGTGCCAGCAGACTCGACCCCAAGACCCAAACAGTTCGGAACACCATATATTTT.

This chain connects TRBV5-5 to TRBJ2-7; the D gene is possibly TRBD2 (6 bases). Germline lookup yields CDR1 SGHKS and CDR2 YYEKEE (reference sequence). V was trimmed by 4 bases and J by 2 bases, leaving 19 bases between them. The CDR3 extends over 16 amino acids. The DNA of the CDR3 is TGTGCCAGCAGCCCCCCGGGGACTCGTGCACCCTACGAGCAGTACTTC. Translated, it gives CASSPPGTRAPYEQYF.

The chain uses TRBV11-2 and TRBJ1-2; D is undetermined. Germline CDR1 reads SGHAT; CDR2 reads FQNNGV. The CDR3 sequence is 15 residues long. Trimming cost V 5 bases and J 0 bases, with 13 bases left between them. The CDR3 DNA reads TGTGCCAGCAGCCCGACTCCCGGGGCTAACTATGGCTACACCTTC. It translates to CASSPTPGANYGYTF.